This T cell receptor (beta chain) was captured in a study of cytomegalovirus exposure and HLA in healthy donors. About the study: Clustering assigned 70% to 90% of the 350 to 450 genotyped donors to the Caucasian-associated ancestry cluster.

Concerning this clone: Its cognate antigen is unknown.

V was clipped by 6 bases and J by 4 bases; unmatched bases: 7. CDR3 length: 15 amino acids. Per germline, CDR1 SGHRS and CDR2 YFSETQ. Overall study results and limits: One cluster of highly shared sequence variants probably arose as a sequencing artifact. The only immune exposure information that was available was CMV serostatus. TCR beta chains numbering more than 150 were designated cytomegalovirus-associated.

The PCR ran on 60 Vbeta and 13 Jbeta primers. TCRdb's table, derived via immunoSEQ multiplex PCR, lists solely in-frame clones and lacks some. The top ten hold 5% to 7% of the sample, which has 160,000 or so clones, 70% to 85% seen once. This TCR was recovered from a man between 50 and 59 years old in good health and CMV-seropositive. The chain carries TRBV5-1 and TRBJ2-2, with 9 bases identical to TRBD1. The sample comprised PBMCs. CDR3 protein: CASTTGTGTTGELFF. CDR3 DNA: TGCGCCAGCACAACCGGGACAGGGACCACCGGGGAGCTGTTTTTT.